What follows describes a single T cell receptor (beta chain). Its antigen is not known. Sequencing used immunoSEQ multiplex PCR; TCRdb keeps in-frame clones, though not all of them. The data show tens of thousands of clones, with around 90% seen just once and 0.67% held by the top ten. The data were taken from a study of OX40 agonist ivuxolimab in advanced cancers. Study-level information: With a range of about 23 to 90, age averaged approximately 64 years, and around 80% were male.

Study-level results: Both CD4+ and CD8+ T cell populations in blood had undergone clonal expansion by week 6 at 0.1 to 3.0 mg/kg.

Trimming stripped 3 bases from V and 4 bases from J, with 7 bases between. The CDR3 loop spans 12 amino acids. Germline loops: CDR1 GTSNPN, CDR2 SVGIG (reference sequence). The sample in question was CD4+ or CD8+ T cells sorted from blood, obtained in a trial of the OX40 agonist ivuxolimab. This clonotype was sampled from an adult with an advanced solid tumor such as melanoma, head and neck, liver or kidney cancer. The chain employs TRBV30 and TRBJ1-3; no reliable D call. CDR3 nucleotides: TGTGCCTGGAGCCCCGGAGGAAACACCATATATTTT. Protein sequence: CAWSPGGNTIYF.